This T cell receptor beta chain is from a study of blood T cell repertoires in COVID-19. Study-level information: Samples came from the United States, Italy and Spain, spanning acute and convalescent COVID-19.

The length of the CDR3 is 13 residues. The germline CDR1 and CDR2 sequences are LNHDA and SQIVND (reference sequence). V was clipped by 5 bases and J by 1 base, with 8 bases between them. Participants' reported clinical history set cohort assignment. This table comes from immunoSEQ multiplex PCR, and its TCRdb copy is limited to in-frame clones, with some not included. This sample yields around 240,000 clones, of which about 90% are seen a single time; 1.2% belongs to the top ten. This TCR was recovered from a human donor in a cohort exposed to, infected with or recovered from COVID-19 (not recorded which). The donor label of this sample is uncertain. This rearrangement joins TRBV19 to TRBJ2-5; D gene unclear. Material for sequencing was PBMCs or T cells enriched from blood (not recorded which). The CDR3 region is CASSFSPQETQYF. CDR3 DNA sequence: TGTGCCAGTAGTTTCTCCCCCCAAGAGACCCAGTACTTC.